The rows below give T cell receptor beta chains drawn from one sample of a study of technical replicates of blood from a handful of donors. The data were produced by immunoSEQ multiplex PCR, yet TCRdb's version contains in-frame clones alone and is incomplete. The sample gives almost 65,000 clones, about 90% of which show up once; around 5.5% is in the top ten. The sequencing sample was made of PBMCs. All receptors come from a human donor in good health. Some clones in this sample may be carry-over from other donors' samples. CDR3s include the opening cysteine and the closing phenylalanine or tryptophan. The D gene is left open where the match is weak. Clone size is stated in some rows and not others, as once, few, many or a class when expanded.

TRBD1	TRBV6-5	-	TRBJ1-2	TGTGCCAGCAGTTACTCCGGACAGGGGGCTTTCGGCTACACCTTC	CASSYSGQGAFGYTF
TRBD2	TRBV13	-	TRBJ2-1	TGTGCCAGCAGCTTAGTGCCAAGCGGGGGGTGGTTCTTC	CASSLVPSGGWFF
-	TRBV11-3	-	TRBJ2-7	TGTGCCAGCAGCTTAGGCGGGGTCGACTACGAGCAGTACTTC	CASSLGGVDYEQYF
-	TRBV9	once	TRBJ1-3	TGTGCCAGCAGCGTAGATCTCTACTCTGGAAACACCATATATTTT	CASSVDLYSGNTIYF
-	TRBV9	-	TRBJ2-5	TGTGCCAGCAGCGCCGACCTTCAGGGGACCCAGTACTTC	CASSADLQGTQYF
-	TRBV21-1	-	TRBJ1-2	TGTGCCAGCAGCAAACTGAAGGGAGTAAACTATGGCTACACCTTC	CASSKLKGVNYGYTF
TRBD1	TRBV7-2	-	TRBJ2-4	TGTGCCAGCAGCTCACACCCCGGACAGGGACGAGCCAAAAACATTCAGTACTTC	CASSSHPGQGRAKNIQYF
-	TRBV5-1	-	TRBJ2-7	TGCGCCAGCACCCCTTCGGAGGGGCTAGCAACCGAGCAGTACTTC	CASTPSEGLATEQYF
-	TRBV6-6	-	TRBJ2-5	TGTGCCAGCAGTTGGGGCCACCAAGAGACCCAGTACTTC	CASSWGHQETQYF
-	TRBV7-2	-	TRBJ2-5	TGTGCCAGCAGCTTAAGGCAGGGAAGAGAGACCCAGTACTTC	CASSLRQGRETQYF
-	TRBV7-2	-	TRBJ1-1	TGTGCCAGCAGCTTAGTTCAGGGATCGAACACTGAAGCTTTCTTT	CASSLVQGSNTEAFF
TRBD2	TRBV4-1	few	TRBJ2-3	TGCGCCAGCAGCCGCGGGGGACTAGCGGGGCTCACAGATACGCAGTATTTT	CASSRGGLAGLTDTQYF
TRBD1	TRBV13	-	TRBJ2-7	TGTGCCAGCAGCCCCTTTGACAGGGACGAGCAGTACTTC	CASSPFDRDEQYF
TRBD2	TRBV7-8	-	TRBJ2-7	TGTGCCAGCAGCCGCGGACTAGCGACACAACTGGGGGCCTACGAGCAGTACTTC	CASSRGLATQLGAYEQYF
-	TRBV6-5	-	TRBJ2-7	TGTGCCAGCAGTTACGGATCAGGGGAGTACTTC	CASSYGSGEYF
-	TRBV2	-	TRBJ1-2	TGTGCCAGCAGTGAAGCCTGGGGGGAGTCGGATGGCTACACCTTC	CASSEAWGESDGYTF
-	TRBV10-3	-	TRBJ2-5	TGTGCCATCGCCGGGTGCTGTCAAGAGACCCAGTACTTC	CAIAGCCQETQYF
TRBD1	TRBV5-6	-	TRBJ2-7	TGTGCCAGCAGCCGGAGGGGACAGGGGCCCTACGAGCAGTACTTC	CASSRRGQGPYEQYF
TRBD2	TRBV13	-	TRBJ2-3	TGTGCCAGCAGAGTAGCGGGACACACAGATACGCAGTATTTT	CASRVAGHTDTQYF
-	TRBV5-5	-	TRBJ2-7	TGTGCCAGCAGCTTTACGGATGACAGTACCTACGAGCAGTACTTC	CASSFTDDSTYEQYF
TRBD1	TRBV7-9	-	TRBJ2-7	TGTGCCAGCAGCTGGGACAGGGGGCCCGAGCAGTACTTC	CASSWDRGPEQYF
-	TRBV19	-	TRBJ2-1	TGTGCCAGTAGTATTCGTCAGACGGGAAGCTCCTACAATGAGCAGTTCTTC	CASSIRQTGSSYNEQFF
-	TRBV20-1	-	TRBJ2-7	TGCAGTGCTAGGGGCGGGGCCGAGCAGTACTTC	CSARGGAEQYF
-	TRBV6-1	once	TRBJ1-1	TGTGCCAGCAGTGAATCTTCAGGGATGAACACTGAAGCTTTCTTT	CASSESSGMNTEAFF
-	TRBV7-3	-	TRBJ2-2	TGTGCCAGCAGCCTCGGGACTTACACCGGGGAGCTGTTTTTT	CASSLGTYTGELFF
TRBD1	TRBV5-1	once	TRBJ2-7	TGCGCCAGCAGCCGGGACAGAACCGAGCAGTACTTC	CASSRDRTEQYF
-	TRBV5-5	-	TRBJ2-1	TGTGCCAGCAGCCCACAGTTCAATGAGCAGTTCTTC	CASSPQFNEQFF
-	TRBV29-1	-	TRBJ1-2	TGCAGCACGCGTTTTAGGGAGCTGAATGGCTACACCTTC	CSTRFRELNGYTF
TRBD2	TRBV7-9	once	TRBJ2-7	TGTGCCAGCACCCACTCTCGAGCGGGGGCGTACGAGCAGTACTTC	CASTHSRAGAYEQYF
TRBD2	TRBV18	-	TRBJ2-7	TGTGCCAGCTCACCACTGCCAGCGGGGCTCTCCTACGAGCAGTACTTC	CASSPLPAGLSYEQYF
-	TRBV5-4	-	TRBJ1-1	TGTGCCAGCAGCTTACGGACAGACAACACTGAAGCTTTCTTT	CASSLRTDNTEAFF
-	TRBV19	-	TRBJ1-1	TGTGCCAGTAGTAATACAGTACTCACTGAAGCTTTCTTT	CASSNTVLTEAFF
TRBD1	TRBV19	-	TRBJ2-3	TGTGCCAGTAGTATACGACAGGGTTCTGATACGCAGTATTTT	CASSIRQGSDTQYF
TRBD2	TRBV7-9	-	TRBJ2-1	TGTGCCAGCAGCACTAGACTAGCGGGAGGGCAGGAGAATGAGCAGTTCTTC	CASSTRLAGGQENEQFF
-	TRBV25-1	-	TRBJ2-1	TGTGCCAGCAGTGAACCAGGGTCTACCCTAACGCAGTTCTTC	CASSEPGSTLTQFF
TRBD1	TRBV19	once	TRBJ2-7	TGTGCCAGTAGTACGCCGGGACAGCTAACCTACGAGCAGTACTTC	CASSTPGQLTYEQYF
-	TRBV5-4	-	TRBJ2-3	TGTGCCAGCAGCTTGTACATGGATACGCAGTATTTT	CASSLYMDTQYF
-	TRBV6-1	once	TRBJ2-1	TGTGCCAGCGCTTCCGTTAGCGAGCAGTTCTTC	CASASVSEQFF
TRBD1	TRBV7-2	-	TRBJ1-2	TGTGCCAGCACCTCCTATCAAGGGGGCAACTATGGCTACACCTTC	CASTSYQGGNYGYTF
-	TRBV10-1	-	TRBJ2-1	TGCGCCAGCAGTGAGACTATTCCCAGCTCCTACAATGAGCAGTTCTTC	CASSETIPSSYNEQFF
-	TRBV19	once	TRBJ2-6	TGTGCCAGTAGTGCCACATACTCTGGGGCCAACGTCCTGACTTTC	CASSATYSGANVLTF
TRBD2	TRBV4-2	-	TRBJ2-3	TGTGCCAGCAGCCCTAGCGGGAGAGGCACAGATACGCAGTATTTT	CASSPSGRGTDTQYF
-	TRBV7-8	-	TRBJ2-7	TGTGCCAGCAGCTTGAAGGGGTACGAGCAGTACTTC	CASSLKGYEQYF
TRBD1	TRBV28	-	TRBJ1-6	TGTGCCAGCAGTTTATTGGGACAGTCACCCCTCCACTTT	CASSLLGQSPLHF
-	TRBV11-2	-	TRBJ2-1	TGTGCCAGCAGCCCCAGGGCGGGAAGGATCTACAATGAGCAGTTCTTC	CASSPRAGRIYNEQFF
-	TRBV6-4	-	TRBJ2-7	TGTGCCAGCAGTGCTAACAGGGTGAGCGAGCAGTACTTC	CASSANRVSEQYF
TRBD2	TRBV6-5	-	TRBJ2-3	TGTGCCAGCAGTTACGATCTAGCGGGAGAGACAGATACGCAGTATTTT	CASSYDLAGETDTQYF
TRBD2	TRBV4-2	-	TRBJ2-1	TGTGCCAGCAGCCAAGGGACTAGCGGGAGGGCTGATGAGCAGTTCTTC	CASSQGTSGRADEQFF